The clone carrying this T cell receptor (beta chain) was seen only a few times. TCRdb used MiXCR to reprocess the 5' RACE reads, holding one entry per CDR3 protein. The data show roughly 770,000 distinct CDR3 sequences, 15% to 20% seen once. This entry is derived from a study of identical twins. With 5 bases clipped from V and 4 bases from J, the junction kept 10 bases outside the gene matches. This CDR3 is 16 amino acids long. These records were also assigned to another study, of T cells expressing NK-cell markers. That work contributes: The sorts in several experiments were restricted to alpha-beta TCR T cells by an anti-gamma-delta TCR antibody.

The receptor comes from a woman aged 18-29 years in good health. The chain has TRBV12-3 or TRBV12-4 and TRBJ2-1, with 8 positions matching TRBD2. Sample: PBMCs. The CDR3 loop is CASSPRPAGAYNEQFF. In DNA, the CDR3 is TGTGCCAGCAGTCCCAGGCCAGCGGGGGCATACAATGAGCAGTTCTTC.